The 10 T cell receptor beta chains listed next were all sequenced from one sample in a study of cytomegalovirus exposure and HLA in healthy donors. Use of 60 Vbeta and 13 Jbeta primers characterized the PCR. Sequencing was performed with immunoSEQ multiplex PCR; in TCRdb, only in-frame clones are kept and a portion is missing. The sample has 95,000 to 150,000 clones, over 15% seen once. The source material was PBMCs. These receptors came from a female donor in good health and CMV-seropositive.

In its sample, this clone was seen a few times. The chain employs TRBV30 and TRBJ1-5, with a possible D match to TRBD1 (5 bases). CDR3 size: 14 residues. CDR1 GTSNPN and CDR2 SVGIG come from the germline V gene (reference sequence). V lost 3 bases and J 0 bases, leaving 9 bases between the germline ends. DNA of the CDR3: TGTGCCTGGAGGCCGGGGGGTAGCAATCAGCCCCAGCATTTT. It is translated as CAWRPGGSNQPQHF.

Only a few counts were recorded for this clone. Mismatch with germline at one junction end may stem from a read error. The sample holds other DNA sequences that translate to the same CDR3. V is TRBV9 and J is TRBJ1-6; D is unclear. The CDR3 spans 15 residues. Germline V CDR1 and CDR2: SGDLS, YYNGEE. CDR3 protein: CASSVGAESNSPLHF. Here the CDR3 DNA reads TGTGCCAGCAGCGTAGGGGCAGAGTCCAATTCACCCCTACACTTT.

The chain is built from TRBV19 and TRBJ1-4; D remains ambiguous. The CDR3 has 12 residues. Trimming cost V 3 bases and J 13 bases, with 12 bases left between them. Germline V gene lookup returns CDR1 LNHDA and CDR2 SQIVND (reference sequence). CDR3 DNA: TGTGCCAGTAGTATCTCCTTTGGAGGACTGTTTTTT. Translation gives CASSISFGGLFF. Drawing the rest from reference TRBV19 and TRBJ1-4, the complete variable domain is DGGITQSPKYLFRKEGQNVTLSCEQNLNHDAMYWYRQDPGQGLRLIYYSQIVNDFQKGDIAEGYSVSREKKESFPLTVTSAQKNPTAFYLCASSISFGGLFFGSGTQLSVL.

The chain links TRBV4-3 to TRBJ2-1; D uncertain. The CDR3 covers 16 residues. Germline CDR1 and CDR2: LGHNA and YSLEER. V was shortened by 2 bases and J by 2 bases, with 13 bases between the two germline ends. Here the CDR3 DNA reads TGCGCCAGCAGCCAATTTGCGGCAGTAACCTACAATGAGCAGTTCTTC. Protein sequence: CASSQFAAVTYNEQFF.

V usage is TRBV10-3 and J usage is TRBJ2-7, with D possibly TRBD2 on 6 matching bases. V lost 5 bases to trimming and J lost 2 bases, with 13 bases between them. Germline CDR1 ENHRY, CDR2 SYGVKD. This CDR3 region has 14 residues. In nucleotides, the CDR3 is TGTGCCATCAGTACCGGGACTTTAACCTACGAGCAGTACTTC. It encodes CAISTGTLTYEQYF.

The rearrangement uses TRBV19 and TRBJ2-7, with a possible D match to TRBD2 (5 bases). Germline V gene data show CDR1 as LNHDA and CDR2 as SQIVND (reference sequence). The CDR3 sequence is 15 residues long. The germline V and J ends were trimmed by 3 bases and 1 base, with 13 bases remaining between them. The CDR3 sequence is CASSIWRAASYEQYF. In nucleotides, the CDR3 is TGTGCCAGTAGTATTTGGCGGGCCGCGTCCTACGAGCAGTACTTC.

The chain couples TRBV4-3 to TRBJ2-2; possible D gene TRBD2, 6 bases. This CDR3 contains 15 residues. Deletions cut 0 bases from V and 5 bases from J, with 10 bases between. In germline, CDR1 is LGHNA, CDR2 YSLEER. The CDR3, as DNA: TGCGCCAGCAGCCAAGATTGGAGGGTAACCGGGGAGCTGTTTTTT. As protein: CASSQDWRVTGELFF.

The V call is TRBV30, the J call TRBJ2-3; maybe TRBD1 (5 bases). Germline CDR1 is GTSNPN and CDR2 is SVGIG (reference sequence). This CDR3 contains 14 residues. V was shortened by 0 bases and J by 1 base, with 8 bases between the two germline ends. CDR3 sequence reads: CAWSVDRGTDTQYF. For the CDR3, the DNA is TGTGCCTGGAGTGTTGACAGAGGCACAGATACGCAGTATTTT.

This clone has just a few counts. The V and J genes are TRBV7-2 and TRBJ2-7; 10 bases match TRBD2. This CDR3 is built from 15 residues. J gave up 1 base and V 5 bases, and 5 bases lay outside the gene matches. Germline V gene sequence: CDR1 SGHTA, CDR2 FQGNSA. The CDR3 DNA follows: TGTGCCAGCAGCCTGACTAGCGGGCAATCCTACGAGCAGTACTTC. Translated, it gives CASSLTSGQSYEQYF.

The chain couples TRBV25-1 to TRBJ2-7, with D unclear. The germline V gene encodes CDR1 MGHDK and CDR2 SYGVNS. V was shortened by 8 bases and J by 1 base, with 15 bases between the two germline ends. The CDR3 length is 14 residues. The CDR3 sequence: CASSPSVRSYEQYF. CDR3 sequence (DNA): TGTGCCAGCTCGCCTTCCGTGCGGTCCTACGAGCAGTACTTC.